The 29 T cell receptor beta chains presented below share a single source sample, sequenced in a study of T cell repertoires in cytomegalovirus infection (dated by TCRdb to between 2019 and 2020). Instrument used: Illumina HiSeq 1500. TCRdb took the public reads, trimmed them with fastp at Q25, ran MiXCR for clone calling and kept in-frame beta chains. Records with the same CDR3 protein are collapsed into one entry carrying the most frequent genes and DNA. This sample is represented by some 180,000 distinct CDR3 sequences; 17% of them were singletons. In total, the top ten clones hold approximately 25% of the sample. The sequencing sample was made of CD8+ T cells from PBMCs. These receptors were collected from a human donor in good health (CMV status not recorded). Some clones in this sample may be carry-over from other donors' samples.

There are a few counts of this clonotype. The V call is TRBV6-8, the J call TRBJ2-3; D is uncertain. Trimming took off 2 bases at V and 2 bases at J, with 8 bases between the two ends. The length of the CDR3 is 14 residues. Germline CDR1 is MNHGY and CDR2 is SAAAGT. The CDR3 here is CASSYVGDTDTQYF. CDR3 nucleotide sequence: TGTGCCAGCAGTTACGTAGGAGACACAGATACGCAGTATTTT.

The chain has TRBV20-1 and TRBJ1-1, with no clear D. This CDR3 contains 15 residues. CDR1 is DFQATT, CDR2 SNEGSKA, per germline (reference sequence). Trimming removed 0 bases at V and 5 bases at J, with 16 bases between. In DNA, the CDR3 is TGCAGTGCTAGAGAATCGCAGGTCGCGTGGACTGAAGCTTTCTTT. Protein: CSARESQVAWTEAFF.

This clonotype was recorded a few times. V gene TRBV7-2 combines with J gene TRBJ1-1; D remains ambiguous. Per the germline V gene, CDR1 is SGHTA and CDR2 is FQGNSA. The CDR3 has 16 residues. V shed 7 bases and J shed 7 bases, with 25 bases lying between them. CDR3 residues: CASTITLGGGMIEAFF. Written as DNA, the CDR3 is TGTGCCAGCACCATTACTCTCGGCGGAGGTATGATTGAAGCTTTCTTT.

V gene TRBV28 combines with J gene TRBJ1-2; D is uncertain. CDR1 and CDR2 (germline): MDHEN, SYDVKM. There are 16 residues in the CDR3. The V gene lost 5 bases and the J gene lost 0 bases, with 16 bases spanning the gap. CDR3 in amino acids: CASSTDRVGSNYGYTF. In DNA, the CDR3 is TGTGCCAGCAGTACAGACCGAGTGGGGTCTAACTATGGCTACACCTTC.

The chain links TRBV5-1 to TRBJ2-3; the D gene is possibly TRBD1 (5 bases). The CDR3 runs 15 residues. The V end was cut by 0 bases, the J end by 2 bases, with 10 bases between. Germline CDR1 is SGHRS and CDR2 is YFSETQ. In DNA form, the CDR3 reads TGCGCCAGCAGCTTGGACAGGATCTACACAGATACGCAGTATTTT. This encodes CASSLDRIYTDTQYF. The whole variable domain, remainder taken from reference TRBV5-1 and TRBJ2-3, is KAGVTQTPRYLIKTRGQQVTLSCSPISGHRSVSWYQQTPGQGLQFLFEYFSETQRNKGNFPGRFSGRQFSNSRSEMNVSTLELGDSALYLCASSLDRIYTDTQYFGPGTRLTVL.

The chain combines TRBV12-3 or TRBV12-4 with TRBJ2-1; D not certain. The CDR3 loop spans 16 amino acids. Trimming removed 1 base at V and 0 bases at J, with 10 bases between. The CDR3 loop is CASSLGLGNSYNEQFF. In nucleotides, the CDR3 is TGTGCCAGCAGTTTAGGTCTGGGAAACTCCTACAATGAGCAGTTCTTC.

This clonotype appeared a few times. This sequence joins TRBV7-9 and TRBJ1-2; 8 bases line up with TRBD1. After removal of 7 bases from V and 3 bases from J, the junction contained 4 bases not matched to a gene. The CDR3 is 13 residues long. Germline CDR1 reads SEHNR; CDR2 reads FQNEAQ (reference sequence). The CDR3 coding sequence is TGTGCCAGCAACCAGGACAGGGACTATGGCTACACCTTC. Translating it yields CASNQDRDYGYTF. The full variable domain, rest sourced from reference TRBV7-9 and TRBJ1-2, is DTGVSQNPRHKITKRGQNVTFRCDPISEHNRLYWYRQTLGQGPEFLTYFQNEAQLEKSRLLSDRFSAERPKGSFSTLEIQRTEQGDSAMYLCASNQDRDYGYTFGSGTRLTVV.

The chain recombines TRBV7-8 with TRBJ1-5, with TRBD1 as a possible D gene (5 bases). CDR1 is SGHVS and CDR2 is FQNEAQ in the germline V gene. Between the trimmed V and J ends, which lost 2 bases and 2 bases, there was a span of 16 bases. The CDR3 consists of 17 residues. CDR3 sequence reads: CASSLSLVGERNQPQHF. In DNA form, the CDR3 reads TGTGCCAGCAGCTTATCTCTTGTGGGGGAACGCAATCAGCCCCAGCATTTT. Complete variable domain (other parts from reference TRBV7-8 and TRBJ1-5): GAGVSQSPRYKVAKRGQDVALRCDPISGHVSLFWYQQALGQGPEFLTYFQNEAQLDKSGLPSDRFFAERPEGSVSTLKIQRTQQEDSAVYLCASSLSLVGERNQPQHFGDGTRLSIL.

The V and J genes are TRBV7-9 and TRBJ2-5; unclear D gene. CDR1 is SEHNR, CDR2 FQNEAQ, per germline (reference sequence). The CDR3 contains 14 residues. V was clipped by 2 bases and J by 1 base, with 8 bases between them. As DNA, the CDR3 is TGTGCCAGCAGCTTAACTTGGGGCCAAGAGACCCAGTACTTC. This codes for CASSLTWGQETQYF.

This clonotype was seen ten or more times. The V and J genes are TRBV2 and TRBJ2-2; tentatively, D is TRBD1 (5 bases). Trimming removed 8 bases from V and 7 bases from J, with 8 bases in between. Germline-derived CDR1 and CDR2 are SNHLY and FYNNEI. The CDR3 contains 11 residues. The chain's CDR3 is CASQGNGELFF. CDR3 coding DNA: TGTGCCAGCCAGGGAAACGGGGAGCTGTTTTTT.

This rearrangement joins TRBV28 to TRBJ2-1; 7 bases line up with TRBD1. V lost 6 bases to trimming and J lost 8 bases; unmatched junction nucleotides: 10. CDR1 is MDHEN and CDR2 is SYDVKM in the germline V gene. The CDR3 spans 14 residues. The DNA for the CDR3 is TGTGCCAGCAGAACGACAGGGATCAGCGATGAGCAGTTCTTC. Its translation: CASRTTGISDEQFF.

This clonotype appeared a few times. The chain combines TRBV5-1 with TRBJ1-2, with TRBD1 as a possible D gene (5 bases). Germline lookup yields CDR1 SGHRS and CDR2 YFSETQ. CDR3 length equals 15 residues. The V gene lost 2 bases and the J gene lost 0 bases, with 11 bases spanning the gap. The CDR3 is CASSFSDTANYGYTF. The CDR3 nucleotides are TGCGCCAGCAGCTTCTCGGACACTGCTAACTATGGCTACACCTTC.

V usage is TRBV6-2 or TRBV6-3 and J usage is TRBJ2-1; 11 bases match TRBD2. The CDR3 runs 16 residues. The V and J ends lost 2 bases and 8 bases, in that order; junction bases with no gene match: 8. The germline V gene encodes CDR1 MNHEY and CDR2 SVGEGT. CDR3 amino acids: CASSYLHSGGADEQFF. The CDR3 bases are TGTGCCAGCAGTTACCTACATAGCGGGGGGGCGGATGAGCAGTTCTTC.

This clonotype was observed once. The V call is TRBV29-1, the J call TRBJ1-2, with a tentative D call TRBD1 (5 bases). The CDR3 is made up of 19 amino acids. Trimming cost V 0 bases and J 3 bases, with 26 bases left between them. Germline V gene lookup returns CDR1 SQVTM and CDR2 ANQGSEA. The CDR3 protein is CSVEDRIMAESGLDYGYTF. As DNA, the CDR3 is TGCAGCGTTGAAGATCGAATTATGGCGGAGTCAGGGCTAGACTATGGCTACACCTTC.

The CDR3: CSATEVMNTEAFF. The CDR3 region has the DNA TGCAGCGCCACGGAGGTCATGAACACTGAAGCTTTCTTT. This chain connects TRBV29-1 to TRBJ1-1; no clear D gene. This CDR3 has 13 amino acids. With 7 bases removed from V and 0 bases from J, the gap between germline ends came to 12 bases. In germline, CDR1 is SQVTM, CDR2 ANQGSEA.

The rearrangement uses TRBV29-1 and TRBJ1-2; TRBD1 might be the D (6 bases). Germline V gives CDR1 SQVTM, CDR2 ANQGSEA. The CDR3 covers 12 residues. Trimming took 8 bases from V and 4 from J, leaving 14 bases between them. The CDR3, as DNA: TGCAGCCTCTTACAGGGTTCCTATGGCTACACCTTC. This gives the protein CSLLQGSYGYTF.

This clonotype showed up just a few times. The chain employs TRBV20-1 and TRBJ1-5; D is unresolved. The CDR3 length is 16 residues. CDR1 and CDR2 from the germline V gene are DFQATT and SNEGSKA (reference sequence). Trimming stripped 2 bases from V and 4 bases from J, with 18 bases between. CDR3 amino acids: CSARTPWEEVNQPQHF. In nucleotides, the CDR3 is TGCAGTGCTAGAACCCCATGGGAGGAAGTTAATCAGCCCCAGCATTTT.

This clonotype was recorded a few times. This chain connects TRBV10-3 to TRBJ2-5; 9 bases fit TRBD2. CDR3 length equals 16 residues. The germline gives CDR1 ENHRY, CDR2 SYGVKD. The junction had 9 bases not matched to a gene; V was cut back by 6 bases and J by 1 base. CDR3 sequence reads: CAIRSGERGVQETQYF. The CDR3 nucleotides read TGTGCCATCAGGTCAGGGGAGCGGGGGGTCCAAGAGACCCAGTACTTC.

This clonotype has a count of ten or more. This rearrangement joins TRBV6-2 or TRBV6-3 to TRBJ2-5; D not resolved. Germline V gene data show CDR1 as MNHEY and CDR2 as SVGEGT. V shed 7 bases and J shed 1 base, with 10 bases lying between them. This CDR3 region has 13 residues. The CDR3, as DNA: TGTGCCAGCACGAATGGACCCCAAGAGACCCAGTACTTC. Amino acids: CASTNGPQETQYF.

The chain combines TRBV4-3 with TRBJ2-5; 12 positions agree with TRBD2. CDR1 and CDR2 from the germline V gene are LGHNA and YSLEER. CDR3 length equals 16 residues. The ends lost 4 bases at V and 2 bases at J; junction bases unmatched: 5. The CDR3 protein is CASSLTSGGSQETQYF. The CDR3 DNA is TGCGCCAGCAGCCTGACTAGCGGGGGAAGTCAAGAGACCCAGTACTTC.

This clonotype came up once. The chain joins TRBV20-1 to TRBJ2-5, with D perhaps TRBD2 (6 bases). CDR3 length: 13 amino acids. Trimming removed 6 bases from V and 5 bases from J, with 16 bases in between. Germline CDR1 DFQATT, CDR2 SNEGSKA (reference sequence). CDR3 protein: CSAQGEAEETQYF. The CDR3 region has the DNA TGCAGTGCGCAAGGGGAGGCAGAGGAGACCCAGTACTTC.

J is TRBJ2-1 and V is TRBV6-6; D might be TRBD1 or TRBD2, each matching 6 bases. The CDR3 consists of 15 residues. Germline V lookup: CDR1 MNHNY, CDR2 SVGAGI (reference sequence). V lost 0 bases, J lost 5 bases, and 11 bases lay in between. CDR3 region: CASSYSSGANNEQFF. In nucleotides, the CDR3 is TGTGCCAGCAGTTACTCGTCGGGGGCCAACAATGAGCAGTTCTTC.

The CDR3 sequence: CASRNDSPYQETQYF. CDR3 in DNA: TGTGCCAGCAGAAACGACAGCCCGTACCAAGAGACCCAGTACTTC. The V and J genes are TRBV6-1 and TRBJ2-5; D may be TRBD1 (5 bases). This CDR3 has 15 residues. The ends were cut back, 6 bases at V and 0 bases at J, with 14 bases in the middle. Germline CDR1 reads MNHNS; CDR2 reads SASEGT.

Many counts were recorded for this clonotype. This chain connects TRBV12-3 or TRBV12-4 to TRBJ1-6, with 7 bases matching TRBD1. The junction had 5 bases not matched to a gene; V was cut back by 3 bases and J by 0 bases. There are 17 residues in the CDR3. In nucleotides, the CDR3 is TGTGCCAGCAGTTTGCAGGGGGTTGGCTCCTATAATTCACCCCTCCACTTT. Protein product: CASSLQGVGSYNSPLHF.

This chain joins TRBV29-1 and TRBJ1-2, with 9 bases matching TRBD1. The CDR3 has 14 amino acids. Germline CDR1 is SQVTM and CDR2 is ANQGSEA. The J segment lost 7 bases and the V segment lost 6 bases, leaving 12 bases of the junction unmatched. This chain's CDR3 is CSVKSPWDRAGYTF. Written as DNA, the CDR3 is TGCAGCGTCAAATCCCCCTGGGACAGGGCTGGCTACACCTTC.

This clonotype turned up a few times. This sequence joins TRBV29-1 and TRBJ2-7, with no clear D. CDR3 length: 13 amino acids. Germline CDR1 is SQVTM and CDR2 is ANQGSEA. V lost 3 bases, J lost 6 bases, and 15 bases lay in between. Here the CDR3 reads CSVDGGNLSEQYF. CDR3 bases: TGCAGCGTTGATGGTGGGAATTTGAGCGAGCAGTACTTC.

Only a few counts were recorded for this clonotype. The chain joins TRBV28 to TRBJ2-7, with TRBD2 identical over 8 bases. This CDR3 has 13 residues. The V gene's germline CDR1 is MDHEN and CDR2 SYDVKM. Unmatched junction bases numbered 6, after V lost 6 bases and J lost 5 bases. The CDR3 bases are TGTGCCAGCAGGGGCCTAGCGGGTAACGAGCAGTACTTC. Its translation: CASRGLAGNEQYF.

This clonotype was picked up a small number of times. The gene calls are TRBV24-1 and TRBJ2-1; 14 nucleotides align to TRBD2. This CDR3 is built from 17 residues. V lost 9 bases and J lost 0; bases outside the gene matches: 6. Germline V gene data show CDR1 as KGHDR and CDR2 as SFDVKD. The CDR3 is CATAGTSGGRSYNEQFF. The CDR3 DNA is TGTGCCACCGCGGGGACTAGCGGGGGCCGCTCCTACAATGAGCAGTTCTTC.

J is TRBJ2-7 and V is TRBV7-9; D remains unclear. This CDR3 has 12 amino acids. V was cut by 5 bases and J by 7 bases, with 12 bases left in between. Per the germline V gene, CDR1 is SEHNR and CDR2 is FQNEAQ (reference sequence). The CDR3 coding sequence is TGTGCCAGCAGCACGCTCAGCCAAGAGCAGTACTTC. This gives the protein CASSTLSQEQYF.